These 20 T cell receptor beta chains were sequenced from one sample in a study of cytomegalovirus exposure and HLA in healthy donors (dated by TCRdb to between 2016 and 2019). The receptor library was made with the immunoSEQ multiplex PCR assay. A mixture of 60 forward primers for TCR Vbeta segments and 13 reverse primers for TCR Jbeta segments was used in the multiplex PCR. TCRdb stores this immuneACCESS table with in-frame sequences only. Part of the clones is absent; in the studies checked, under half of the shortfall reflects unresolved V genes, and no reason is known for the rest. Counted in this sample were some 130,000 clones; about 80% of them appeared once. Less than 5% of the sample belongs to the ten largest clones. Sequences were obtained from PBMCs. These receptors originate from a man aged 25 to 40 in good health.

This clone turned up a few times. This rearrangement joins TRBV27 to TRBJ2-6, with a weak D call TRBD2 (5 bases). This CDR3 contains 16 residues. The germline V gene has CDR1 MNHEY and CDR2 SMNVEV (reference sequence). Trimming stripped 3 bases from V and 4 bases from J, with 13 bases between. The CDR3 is CASSFRRVGGANVLTF. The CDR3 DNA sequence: TGTGCCAGCAGTTTCAGGCGGGTTGGAGGGGCCAACGTCCTGACTTTC.

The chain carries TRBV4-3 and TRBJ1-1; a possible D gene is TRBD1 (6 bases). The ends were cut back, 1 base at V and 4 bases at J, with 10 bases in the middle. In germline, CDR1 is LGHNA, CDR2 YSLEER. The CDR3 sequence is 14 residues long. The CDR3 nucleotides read TGCGCCAGCAGCCAAGGGACAGTTTCCACTGAAGCTTTCTTT. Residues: CASSQGTVSTEAFF.

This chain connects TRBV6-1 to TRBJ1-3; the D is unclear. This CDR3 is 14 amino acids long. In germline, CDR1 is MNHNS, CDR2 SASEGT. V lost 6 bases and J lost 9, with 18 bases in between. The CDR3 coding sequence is TGTGCCAGCAGGGGTGAGGGCCTACTGAGCACCATATATTTT. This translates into CASRGEGLLSTIYF.

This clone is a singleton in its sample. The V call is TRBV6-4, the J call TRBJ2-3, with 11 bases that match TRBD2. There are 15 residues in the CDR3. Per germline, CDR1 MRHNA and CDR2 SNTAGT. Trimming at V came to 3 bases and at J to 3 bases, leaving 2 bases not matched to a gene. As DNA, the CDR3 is TGTGCCAGCAGTGAACTAGCGGGAGCTACAGATACGCAGTATTTT. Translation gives CASSELAGATDTQYF.

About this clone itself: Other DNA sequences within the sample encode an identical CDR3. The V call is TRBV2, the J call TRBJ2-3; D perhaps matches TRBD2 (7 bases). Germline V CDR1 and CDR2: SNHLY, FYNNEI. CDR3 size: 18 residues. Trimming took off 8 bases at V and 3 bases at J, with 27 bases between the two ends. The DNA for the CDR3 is TGTGCCAGCGGACTCACAGGAGGCGGGGGCGGGAAGACAGATACGCAGTATTTT. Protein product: CASGLTGGGGGKTDTQYF.

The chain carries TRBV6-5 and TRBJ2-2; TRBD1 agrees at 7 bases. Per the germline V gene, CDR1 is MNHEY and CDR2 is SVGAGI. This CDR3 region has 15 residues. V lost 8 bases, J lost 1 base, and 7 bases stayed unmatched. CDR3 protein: CASRTTGLNTGELFF. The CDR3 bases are TGTGCCAGCCGAACGACAGGGCTGAACACCGGGGAGCTGTTTTTT.

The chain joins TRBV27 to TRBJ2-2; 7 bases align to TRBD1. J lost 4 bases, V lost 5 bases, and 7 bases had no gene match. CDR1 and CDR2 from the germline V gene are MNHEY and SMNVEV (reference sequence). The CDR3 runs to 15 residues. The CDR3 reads CASSPRGGTTGELFF. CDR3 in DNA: TGTGCCAGCAGTCCCCGAGGGGGCACCACCGGGGAGCTGTTTTTT.

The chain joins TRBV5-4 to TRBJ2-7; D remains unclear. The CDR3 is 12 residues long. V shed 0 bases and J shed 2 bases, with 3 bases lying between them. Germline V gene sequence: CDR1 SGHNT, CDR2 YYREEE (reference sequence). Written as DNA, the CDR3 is TGTGCCAGCAGCTTGGCTCCCTACGAGCAGTACTTC. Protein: CASSLAPYEQYF.

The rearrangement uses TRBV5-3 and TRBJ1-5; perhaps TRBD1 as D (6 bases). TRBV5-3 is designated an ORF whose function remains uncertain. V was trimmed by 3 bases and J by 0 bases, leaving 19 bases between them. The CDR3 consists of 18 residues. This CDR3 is CARSWRQVVQLSNQPQHF. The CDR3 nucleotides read TGTGCCAGAAGCTGGAGACAGGTAGTCCAGCTTAGCAATCAGCCCCAGCATTTT.

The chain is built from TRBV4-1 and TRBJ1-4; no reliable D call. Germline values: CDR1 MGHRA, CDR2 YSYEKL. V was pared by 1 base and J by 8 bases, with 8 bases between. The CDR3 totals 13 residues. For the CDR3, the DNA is TGCGCCAGCAGCCAAGCCAGGTCGGAAAAACTGTTTTTT. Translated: CASSQARSEKLFF.

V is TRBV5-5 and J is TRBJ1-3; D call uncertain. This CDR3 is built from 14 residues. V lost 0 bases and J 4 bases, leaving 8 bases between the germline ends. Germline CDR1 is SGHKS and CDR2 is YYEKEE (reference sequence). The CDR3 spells CASSLDRSGNTIYF. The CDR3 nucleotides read TGTGCCAGCAGCTTGGACAGATCAGGAAACACCATATATTTT.

For the CDR3, the DNA is TGTGCCAGCAGCTTATCAGGGAACTACGAGCAGTACTTC. This codes for CASSLSGNYEQYF. This rearrangement joins TRBV7-9 to TRBJ2-7; possible D gene TRBD1, 5 bases. The CDR3 totals 13 residues. Trimming cost V 2 bases and J 3 bases, with 8 bases left between them. CDR1 and CDR2 from the germline V gene are SEHNR and FQNEAQ (reference sequence).

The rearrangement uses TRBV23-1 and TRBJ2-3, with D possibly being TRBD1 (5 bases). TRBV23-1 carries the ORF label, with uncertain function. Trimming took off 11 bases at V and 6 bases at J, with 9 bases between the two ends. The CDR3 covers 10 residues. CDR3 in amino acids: CAPGADTQYF. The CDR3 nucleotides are TGCGCCCCTGGGGCGGATACGCAGTATTTT.

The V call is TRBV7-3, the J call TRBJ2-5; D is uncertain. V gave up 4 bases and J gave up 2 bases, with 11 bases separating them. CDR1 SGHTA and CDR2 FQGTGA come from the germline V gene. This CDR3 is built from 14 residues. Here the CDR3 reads CASSSSGLQETQYF. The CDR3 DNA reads TGTGCCAGCAGCTCGAGTGGGCTTCAAGAGACCCAGTACTTC.

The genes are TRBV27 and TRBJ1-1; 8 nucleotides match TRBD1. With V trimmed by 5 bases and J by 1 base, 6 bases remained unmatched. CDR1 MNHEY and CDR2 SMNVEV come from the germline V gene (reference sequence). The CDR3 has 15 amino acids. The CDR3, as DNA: TGTGCCAGCAGTCCTATTCAGGGGGCGAACACTGAAGCTTTCTTT. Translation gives CASSPIQGANTEAFF.

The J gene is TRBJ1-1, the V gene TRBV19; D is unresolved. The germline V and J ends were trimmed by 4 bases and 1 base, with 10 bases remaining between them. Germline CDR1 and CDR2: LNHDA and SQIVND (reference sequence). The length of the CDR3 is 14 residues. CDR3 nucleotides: TGTGCCAGTAGTAACTATCGCGGGAACACTGAAGCTTTCTTT. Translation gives CASSNYRGNTEAFF.

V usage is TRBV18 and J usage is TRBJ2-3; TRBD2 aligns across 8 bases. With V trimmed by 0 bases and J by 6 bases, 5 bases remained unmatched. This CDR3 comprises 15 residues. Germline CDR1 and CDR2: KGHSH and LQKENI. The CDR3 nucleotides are TGTGCCAGCTCACCACCCCTAGCGGGTGGGGATACGCAGTATTTT. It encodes CASSPPLAGGDTQYF. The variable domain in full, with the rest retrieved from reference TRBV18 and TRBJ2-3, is NAGVMQNPRHLVRRRGQEARLRCSPMKGHSHVYWYRQLPEEGLKFMVYLQKENIIDESGMPKERFSAEFPKEGPSILRIQQVVRGDSAAYFCASSPPLAGGDTQYFGPGTRLTVL.

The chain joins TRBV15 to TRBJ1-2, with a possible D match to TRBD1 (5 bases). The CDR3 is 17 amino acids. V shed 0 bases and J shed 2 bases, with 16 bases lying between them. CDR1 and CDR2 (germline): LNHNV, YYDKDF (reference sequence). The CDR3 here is CATSRDSMGLRNYGYTF. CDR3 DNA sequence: TGTGCCACCAGCAGAGATTCGATGGGGCTCAGGAACTATGGCTACACCTTC.

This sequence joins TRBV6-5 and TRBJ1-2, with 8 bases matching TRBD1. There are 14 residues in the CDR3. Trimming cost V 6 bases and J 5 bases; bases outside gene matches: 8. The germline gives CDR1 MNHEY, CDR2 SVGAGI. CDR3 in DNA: TGTGCCAGCAGATCTCGGACAGGGAGGTATGGCTACACCTTC. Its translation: CASRSRTGRYGYTF.

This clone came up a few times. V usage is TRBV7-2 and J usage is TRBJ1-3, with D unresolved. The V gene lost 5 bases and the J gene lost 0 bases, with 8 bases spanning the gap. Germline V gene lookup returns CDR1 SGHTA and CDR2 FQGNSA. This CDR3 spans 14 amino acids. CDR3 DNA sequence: TGTGCCAGCAGCCCCGCGGGCTCTGGAAACACCATATATTTT. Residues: CASSPAGSGNTIYF. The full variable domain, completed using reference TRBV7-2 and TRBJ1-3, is GAGVSQSPSNKVTEKGKDVELRCDPISGHTALYWYRQSLGQGLEFLIYFQGNSAPDKSGLPSDRFSAERTGGSVSTLTIQRTQQEDSAVYLCASSPAGSGNTIYFGEGSWLTVV.